This record covers a single T cell receptor (beta chain). These data come from a study of T cell changes during pregnancy in multiple sclerosis. The protocol was immunoSEQ multiplex PCR, while the TCRdb copy is restricted to in-frame clones and leaves out a portion. The repertoire holds more than 25,000 clones, with roughly 91% as singletons. This CDR3 spans 11 amino acids. The V and J ends lost 9 bases and 3 bases respectively, with 8 bases between them. CDR1 is LNHDA, CDR2 SQIVND, per germline (reference sequence). The chain combines TRBV19 with TRBJ1-2; D not certain. The starting material was CD8+ T cells from peripheral blood mononuclear cells, obtained in the second trimester of pregnancy. The receptor was derived from a female donor in good health, enrolled as a control in a pregnancy study. CDR3 region: CASSQDYGYTF. Written as DNA, the CDR3 is TGTGCCAGCTCCCAGGACTATGGCTACACCTTC.